The 14 T cell receptor beta chains presented below share a single source sample, sequenced in a study of tumor-infiltrating lymphocytes in primary liver carcinoma. A constant-region primer served to make TCR beta cDNA from 500 to 550 ng total RNA. For TCR beta, libraries were produced by three nested multiplex PCR rounds using slightly modified ARM-PCR. The first two PCR rounds used TRBV1-TRBV30 primers with a Cbeta primer, 9 to 11 cycles each. TCRdb re-called the multiplex PCR reads with MiXCR, one entry per CDR3 protein. The sample records 300,000 to 350,000 distinct CDR3 sequences, about 50% being singletons. Unsorted whole blood supplied the RNA, and germline DNA was extracted too. Input material: peripheral blood. All receptors come from a woman in her twenties or thirties with primary liver carcinoma and hepatitis B virus infection.

V gene TRBV7-8 combines with J gene TRBJ2-7; D possibly corresponds to TRBD2 (5 bases). This CDR3 has 14 residues. Germline values: CDR1 SGHVS, CDR2 FQNEAQ. The germline V and J ends were trimmed by 0 bases and 3 bases, with 9 bases remaining between them. CDR3 residues: CASSLAGISYEQYF. In nucleotides, the CDR3 is TGTGCCAGCAGCTTAGCCGGGATTAGCTACGAGCAGTACTTC.

This clonotype was counted a few times. The genes are TRBV28 and TRBJ2-4, with 7 bases that match TRBD2. The CDR3 totals 15 residues. Germline CDR1 and CDR2: MDHEN and SYDVKM. V was clipped by 8 bases and J by 4 bases; unmatched bases: 11. The CDR3 region has the DNA TGTGCCAGCGAAACCTCGGGGGGTCTTAAAAACATTCAGTACTTC. Amino acids: CASETSGGLKNIQYF.

Points on this clonotype: A read error may account for a junction end that differs from germline. The chain has TRBV11-2 and TRBJ2-3; 8 bases match TRBD1. Germline V gene lookup returns CDR1 SGHAT and CDR2 FQNNGV. This CDR3 contains 15 residues. Here the CDR3 DNA reads TGTGCCAGGAGCTACAACAGGGGGACCACAGATATGCAGTATTTT. It codes for CARSYNRGTTDMQYF.

The DNA of the CDR3 is TGTGCCAGCAGCCAAGATCCGGTTCGGGACCCGAGATTGTGGCAGTACTTC. Protein sequence: CASSQDPVRDPRLWQYF. V usage is TRBV14 and J usage is TRBJ2-7, with D possibly called TRBD1 or TRBD2 (5 bases each). The germline gives CDR1 SGHDN, CDR2 FVKESK. V shed 0 bases and J shed 9 bases, with 24 bases lying between them. This CDR3 region has 17 residues.

Regarding this clonotype: Its ends do not fully match the called genes, so a read error is possible. The chain has TRBV11-2 and TRBJ2-7; D is undetermined. Germline lookup yields CDR1 SGHAT and CDR2 FQNNGV. The CDR3 sequence is 15 residues long. In DNA, the CDR3 is TGTGCCAGCAGCTTACGAGCGATGAGCTCCTACGAGCAATACTTC. It is translated as CASSLRAMSSYEQYF.

On this clonotype: This CDR3 is missing its conserved last phenylalanine or tryptophan, likely due to a read error. The chain carries TRBV11-2 and TRBJ2-2, with TRBD1 identical over 7 bases. The J segment lost 7 bases and the V segment lost 3 bases, leaving 8 bases of the junction unmatched. This CDR3 is built from 15 residues. CDR1 is SGHAT, CDR2 FQNNGV, per germline. The CDR3 here is CASSFLETGHGELFL. CDR3 nucleotides: TGTGCCAGCAGCTTCCTTGAGACAGGGCACGGGGAGCTGTTTCTT.

J is TRBJ1-5 and V is TRBV6-5, with 8 nucleotides matching TRBD1. The CDR3 contains 14 residues. Germline trimming cut 5 bases from V and 5 bases from J; bases unmatched to any gene: 5. Germline CDR1 is MNHEY and CDR2 is SVGAGI. CDR3 sequence reads: CASSRTGSYQPQHF. The CDR3, as DNA: TGTGCCAGCAGTCGGACAGGGAGCTATCAGCCCCAGCATTTT.

In regard to this clonotype: The CDR3 ends on some other residue instead of the conserved phenylalanine or tryptophan, so this is likely a read error. V is TRBV5-6 and J is TRBJ1-1, with D perhaps TRBD1 (5 bases). Looked up from germline, CDR1 is SGHDT and CDR2 is YYEEEE. The CDR3 has 13 amino acids. Trimming took 1 base from V and 8 from J, leaving 12 bases between them. CDR3 in amino acids: CASSLRGGSEAFL. CDR3 nucleotides: TGTGCCAGCAGCTTGCGGGGGGGATCCGAAGCTTTCTTA.

This clonotype appeared many times. As the CDR3 is not closed by the conserved phenylalanine or tryptophan, this likely results from a read error. No DNA is shown, since the ends of the CDR3 on it are uncertain; the CDR3 is the one TCRdb lists. This CDR3 is CASSLHLDRTFS. The chain joins TRBV11-2 to TRBJ1-1; TRBD1, the D gene given by the table, was not confirmed from the DNA. The CDR3 sequence runs 12 residues, both termini included. Germline CDR1 reads SGHAT; CDR2 reads FQNNGV.

About this clonotype: With a much larger clone just one base away, this may be a read error. The V call is TRBV6-2 or TRBV6-3, the J call TRBJ1-1; D ambiguous. Germline V gene lookup returns CDR1 MNHEY and CDR2 SVGEGT. This CDR3 spans 14 amino acids. V lost 5 bases to trimming and J lost 5 bases, with 15 bases between them. DNA for the CDR3: TGTGCCAGCAGTGGTAAGTTCGGAGGGACTGAAGCTTTCTTT. Protein sequence: CASSGKFGGTEAFF.

This clonotype came up many times. This sequence joins TRBV29-1 and TRBJ2-3; TRBD1 is a possible D gene (5 bases). V shed 5 bases and J shed 2 bases, with 8 bases lying between them. Looked up from germline, CDR1 is SQVTM and CDR2 is ANQGSEA. The CDR3 is 12 amino acids. In DNA, the CDR3 is TGCAGCGTTTCTGGGGCCACAGATACGCAGTATTTT. This translates into CSVSGATDTQYF.

This clonotype was seen ten or more times. In nucleotides, the CDR3 is TGTGCCAGCAGCTTAGCAGTTGGGTGGGGGGAAAACATTCAGTACTTC. Its protein product is CASSLAVGWGENIQYF. The chain has TRBV11-2 and TRBJ2-4, with D possibly being TRBD2 (6 bases). This CDR3 comprises 16 residues. CDR1 SGHAT and CDR2 FQNNGV come from the germline V gene. Trimming cost V 1 base and J 5 bases, with 15 bases left between them.

A note on this clonotype: At one boundary the junction diverges from the germline segment, which might be a read error. This sequence joins TRBV11-2 and TRBJ2-7; TRBD2 matches 9 bases. CDR1 is SGHAT, CDR2 FQNNGV, per germline. This CDR3 region has 13 residues. DNA of the CDR3: TGTGTCAGCAGCTTAGCGGGGGCAGGCGAGCAATACTTC. This sequence encodes CVSSLAGAGEQYF.

Details on this clonotype: One end of the junction varies from germline; a read error may be responsible. The rearrangement joins TRBV5-5 to TRBJ2-7; 11 positions match TRBD1. The CDR3 extends over 17 amino acids. Germline CDR1 and CDR2: SGHKS and YYEKEE (reference sequence). The CDR3 loop reads CANSDTGQGAFLYEQYF. The CDR3 DNA reads as TGTGCCAACAGCGATACTGGACAGGGGGCTTTCCTGTACGAACAGTACTTC. The entire variable domain, with the rest obtained from reference TRBV5-5 and TRBJ2-7, is as follows: DAGVTQSPTHLIKTRGQQVTLRCSPISGHKSVSWYQQVLGQGPQFIFQYYEKEERGRGNFPDRFSARQFPNYSSELNVNALLLGDSALYLCANSDTGQGAFLYEQYFGPGTRLTVT.